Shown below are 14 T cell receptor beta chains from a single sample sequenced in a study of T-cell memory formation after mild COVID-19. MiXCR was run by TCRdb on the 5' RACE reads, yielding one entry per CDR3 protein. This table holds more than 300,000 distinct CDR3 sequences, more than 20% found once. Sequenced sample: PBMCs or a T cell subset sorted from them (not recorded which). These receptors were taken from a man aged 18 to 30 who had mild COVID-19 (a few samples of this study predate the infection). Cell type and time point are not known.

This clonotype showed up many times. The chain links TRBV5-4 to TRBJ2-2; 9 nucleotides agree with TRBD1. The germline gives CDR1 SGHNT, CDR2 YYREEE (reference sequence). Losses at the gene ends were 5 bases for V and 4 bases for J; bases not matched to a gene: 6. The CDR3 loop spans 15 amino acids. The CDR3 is CASSSDRGGTGELFF. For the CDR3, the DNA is TGTGCCAGCAGTTCGGACAGGGGTGGCACCGGGGAGCTGTTTTTT.

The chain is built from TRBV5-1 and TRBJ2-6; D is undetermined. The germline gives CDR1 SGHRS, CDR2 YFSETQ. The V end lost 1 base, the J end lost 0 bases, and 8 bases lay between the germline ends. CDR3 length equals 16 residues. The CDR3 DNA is TGCGCCAGCAGCTTGAAAGCAATCTCTGGGGCCAACGTCCTGACTTTC. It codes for CASSLKAISGANVLTF.

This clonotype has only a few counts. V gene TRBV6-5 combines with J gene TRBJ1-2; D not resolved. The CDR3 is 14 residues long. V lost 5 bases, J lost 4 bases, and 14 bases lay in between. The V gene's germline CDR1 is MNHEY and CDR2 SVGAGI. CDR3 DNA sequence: TGTGCCAGCAGTAGGACCTCCACCTCCTATGGCTACACCTTC. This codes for CASSRTSTSYGYTF.

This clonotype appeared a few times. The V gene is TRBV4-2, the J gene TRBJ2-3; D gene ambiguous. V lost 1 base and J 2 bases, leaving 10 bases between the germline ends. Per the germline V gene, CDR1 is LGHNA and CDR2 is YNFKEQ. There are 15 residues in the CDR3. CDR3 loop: CASSQVPGLTDTQYF. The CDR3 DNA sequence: TGTGCCAGCAGCCAAGTTCCCGGGCTCACAGATACGCAGTATTTT.

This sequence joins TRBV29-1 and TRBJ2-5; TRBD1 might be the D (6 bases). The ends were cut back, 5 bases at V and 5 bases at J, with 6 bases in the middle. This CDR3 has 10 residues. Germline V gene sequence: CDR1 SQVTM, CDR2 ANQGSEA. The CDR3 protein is CSVQGETQYF. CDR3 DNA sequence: TGCAGCGTTCAGGGGGAGACCCAGTACTTC.

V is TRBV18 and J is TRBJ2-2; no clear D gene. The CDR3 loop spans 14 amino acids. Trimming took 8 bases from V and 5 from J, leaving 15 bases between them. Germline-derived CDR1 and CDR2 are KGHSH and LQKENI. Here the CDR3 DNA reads TGTGCCAGCGCCTTGCGCTCCCGAACCGGGGAGCTGTTTTTT. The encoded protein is CASALRSRTGELFF. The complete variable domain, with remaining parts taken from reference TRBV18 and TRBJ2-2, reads NAGVMQNPRHLVRRRGQEARLRCSPMKGHSHVYWYRQLPEEGLKFMVYLQKENIIDESGMPKERFSAEFPKEGPSILRIQQVVRGDSAAYFCASALRSRTGELFFGEGSRLTVL.

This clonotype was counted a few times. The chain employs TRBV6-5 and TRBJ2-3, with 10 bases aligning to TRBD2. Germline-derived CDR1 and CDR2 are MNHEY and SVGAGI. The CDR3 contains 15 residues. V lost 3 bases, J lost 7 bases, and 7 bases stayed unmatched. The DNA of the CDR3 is TGTGCCAGCAGTTATCCAGCGGGGGGGAAATATACGCAGTATTTT. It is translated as CASSYPAGGKYTQYF.

For the CDR3, the DNA is TGCAGTGCCAGGGGGTGGGAGGGGGCTAGTGGCAAAAACATTCAGTACTTC. The encoded protein is CSARGWEGASGKNIQYF. The chain recombines TRBV20-1 with TRBJ2-4; D may be TRBD1 or TRBD2 (7 bases each). Deletions cut 6 bases from V and 3 bases from J, with 24 bases between. CDR1 DFQATT and CDR2 SNEGSKA come from the germline V gene (reference sequence). The CDR3 extends over 17 amino acids.

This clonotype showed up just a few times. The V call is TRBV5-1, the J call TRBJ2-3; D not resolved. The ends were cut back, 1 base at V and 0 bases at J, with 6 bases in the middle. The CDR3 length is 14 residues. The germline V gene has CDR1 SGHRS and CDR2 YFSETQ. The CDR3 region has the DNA TGCGCCAGCAGCTTGTGGGCCAGCACAGATACGCAGTATTTT. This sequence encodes CASSLWASTDTQYF.

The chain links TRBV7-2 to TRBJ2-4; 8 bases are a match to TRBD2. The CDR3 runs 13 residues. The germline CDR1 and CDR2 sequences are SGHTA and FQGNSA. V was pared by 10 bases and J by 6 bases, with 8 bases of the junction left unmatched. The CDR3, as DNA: TGTGCCACCTCCTGGACTAGCAGAAACATTCAGTACTTC. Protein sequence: CATSWTSRNIQYF.

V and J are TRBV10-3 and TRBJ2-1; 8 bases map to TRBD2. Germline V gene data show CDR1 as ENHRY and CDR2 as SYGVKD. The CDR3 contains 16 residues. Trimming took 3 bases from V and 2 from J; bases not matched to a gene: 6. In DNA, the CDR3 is TGTGCCATCAGTGAATTAGCGGGGATGACCTACAATGAGCAGTTCTTC. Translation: CAISELAGMTYNEQFF.

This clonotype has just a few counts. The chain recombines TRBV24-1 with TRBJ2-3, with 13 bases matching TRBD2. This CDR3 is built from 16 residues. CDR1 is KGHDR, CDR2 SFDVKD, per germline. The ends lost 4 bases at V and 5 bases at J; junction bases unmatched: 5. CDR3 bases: TGTGCCACCAGTGACCAGGGACTAGCGGGGTTAGATACGCAGTATTTT. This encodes CATSDQGLAGLDTQYF.

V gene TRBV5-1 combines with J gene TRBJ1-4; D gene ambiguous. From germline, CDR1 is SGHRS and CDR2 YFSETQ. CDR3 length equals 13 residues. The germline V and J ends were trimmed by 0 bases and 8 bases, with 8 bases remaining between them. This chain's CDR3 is CASSLVSPEKLFF. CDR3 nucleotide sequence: TGCGCCAGCAGCTTGGTGTCGCCCGAAAAACTGTTTTTT.

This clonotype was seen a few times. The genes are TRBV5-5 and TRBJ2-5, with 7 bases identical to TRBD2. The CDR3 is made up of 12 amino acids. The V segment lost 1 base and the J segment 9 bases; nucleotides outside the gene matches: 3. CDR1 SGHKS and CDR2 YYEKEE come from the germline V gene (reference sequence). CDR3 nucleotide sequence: TGTGCCAGCAGCTTGATCGCGGGGGCCCAGTACTTC. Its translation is CASSLIAGAQYF.